A single sample is the source of the 23 T cell receptor beta chains below, sequenced in a study of blood T cell repertoires in COVID-19. The assay was immunoSEQ multiplex PCR, and TCRdb's table has in-frame clones only and misses some. The sample lists under 200,000 clones, 80% seen once, with approximately 7% in the top ten. What was sequenced was peripheral blood. These receptors were collected from a man aged 65 to 79 with active or convalescent COVID-19.

The chain joins TRBV5-1 to TRBJ2-3; 10 nucleotides match TRBD1. CDR1 is SGHRS and CDR2 is YFSETQ in the germline V gene. This CDR3 is built from 16 residues. The ends lost 1 base at V and 9 bases at J; junction bases unmatched: 11. The CDR3 DNA is TGCGCCAGCAGCTTGATCGGGACAGGGGCCTATAGGACGCAGTATTTT. Translated, it gives CASSLIGTGAYRTQYF.

This sequence joins TRBV7-2 and TRBJ2-1, with D possibly TRBD2 on 5 matching bases. The CDR3 length is 15 residues. The V gene lost 3 bases and the J gene lost 7 bases, with 16 bases spanning the gap. CDR1 and CDR2 from the germline V gene are SGHTA and FQGNSA. The CDR3 DNA reads as TGTGCCAGCAGCTTGGTCTCCGGGAAAAATAATGAGCAGTTCTTC. The encoded protein is CASSLVSGKNNEQFF.

The chain uses TRBV4-1 and TRBJ1-1; D is uncertain. V was pared by 5 bases and J by 0 bases, with 7 bases between. This CDR3 has 13 residues. CDR1 is MGHRA, CDR2 YSYEKL, per germline. The CDR3, as DNA: TGCGCCAGCAGCGAGTACGTGAACACTGAAGCTTTCTTT. Protein sequence: CASSEYVNTEAFF.

This clone was recorded a few times. The J gene is TRBJ2-3, the V gene TRBV14; D ambiguous. This CDR3 contains 14 residues. Germline V gene lookup returns CDR1 SGHDN and CDR2 FVKESK. Trimming cost V 0 bases and J 2 bases, with 6 bases left between them. The CDR3 loop reads CASSQEQLTDTQYF. CDR3 DNA: TGTGCCAGCAGCCAAGAACAGCTCACAGATACGCAGTATTTT. Drawing the rest from reference TRBV14 and TRBJ2-3, the complete variable domain is EAGVTQFPSHSVIEKGQTVTLRCDPISGHDNLYWYRRVMGKEIKFLLHFVKESKQDESGMPNNRFLAERTGGTYSTLKVQPAELEDSGVYFCASSQEQLTDTQYFGPGTRLTVL.

This chain joins TRBV6-5 and TRBJ2-7, with D maybe TRBD2 (5 bases). Trimming took 6 bases from V and 5 from J, leaving 11 bases between them. In germline, CDR1 is MNHEY, CDR2 SVGAGI. The CDR3 spans 12 residues. The CDR3 DNA reads TGTGCCAGCAGAGGGAGCTCTGACGAGCAGTACTTC. Amino acids: CASRGSSDEQYF.

The gene calls are TRBV7-9 and TRBJ2-1; D call uncertain. V was clipped by 0 bases and J by 14 bases, with 11 bases between them. Germline CDR1 is SEHNR and CDR2 is FQNEAQ (reference sequence). The CDR3 loop spans 12 amino acids. CDR3 sequence reads: CASSLANGLEFF. CDR3 sequence (DNA): TGTGCCAGCAGCTTAGCTAACGGTTTGGAGTTCTTC.

This chain joins TRBV4-2 and TRBJ2-5; D unclear. Germline V gives CDR1 LGHNA, CDR2 YNFKEQ. Trimming left V 0 bases short and J 4 bases short, with 6 bases between. The CDR3 sequence is 13 residues long. The CDR3 loop reads CASSQDSGETQYF. The CDR3 DNA sequence: TGTGCCAGCAGCCAAGACTCCGGAGAGACCCAGTACTTC.

This chain uses TRBV7-2 with TRBJ2-7; TRBD2 is a possible D gene (6 bases). CDR3 size: 15 residues. The germline CDR1 and CDR2 sequences are SGHTA and FQGNSA. Trimming shortened V by 3 bases and J by 2 bases, and 14 bases separated the two germline ends. The CDR3 reads CASSFPRGNTYEQYF. CDR3 nucleotide sequence: TGTGCCAGCAGCTTCCCTCGGGGGAATACCTACGAGCAGTACTTC. Looking up the rest from reference TRBV7-2 and TRBJ2-7 gives the full variable domain: GAGVSQSPSNKVTEKGKDVELRCDPISGHTALYWYRQSLGQGLEFLIYFQGNSAPDKSGLPSDRFSAERTGGSVSTLTIQRTQQEDSAVYLCASSFPRGNTYEQYFGPGTRLTVT.

This chain joins TRBV12-5 and TRBJ1-4, with D maybe TRBD1 (5 bases). Deletions cut 2 bases from V and 7 bases from J, with 5 bases between. Germline assignment: CDR1 LGHNT and CDR2 FRNRAP. The CDR3 has 12 amino acids. CDR3 region: CASGLQGEKLFF. CDR3 bases: TGTGCTAGTGGTTTGCAGGGTGAAAAACTGTTTTTT. The variable domain in full, with the rest retrieved from reference TRBV12-5 and TRBJ1-4, is DARVTQTPRHKVTEMGQEVTMRCQPILGHNTVFWYRQTMMQGLELLAYFRNRAPLDDSGMPKDRFSAEMPDATLATLKIQPSEPRDSAVYFCASGLQGEKLFFGSGTQLSVL.

This chain links TRBV6-2 or TRBV6-3 with TRBJ1-2, with D tentatively TRBD1 (6 bases). This CDR3 comprises 17 residues. V shed 5 bases and J shed 3 bases, with 22 bases lying between them. Germline assignment: CDR1 MNHEY and CDR2 SVGEGT. The DNA of the CDR3 is TGTGCCAGCAGTCAGGACCCCGGGGACACAGCGCACTATGGCTACACCTTC. Translating gives CASSQDPGDTAHYGYTF.

This sequence joins TRBV3-1 (or the pseudogene TRBV3-2) and TRBJ2-1; TRBD2 matches at 7 bases. The length of the CDR3 is 15 residues. V lost 1 base and J lost 3; bases outside the gene matches: 3. The germline V gene encodes CDR1 LGHDT and CDR2 YNNKEL (reference sequence). CDR3 loop: CASSQVSGVYNEQFF. The CDR3, as DNA: TGTGCCAGCAGCCAAGTAAGCGGGGTCTACAATGAGCAGTTCTTC.

The gene calls are TRBV6-6 and TRBJ2-3; 10 nucleotides align to TRBD2. Germline CDR1 reads MNHNY; CDR2 reads SVGAGI (reference sequence). The CDR3 sequence is 16 residues long. With 6 bases clipped from V and 3 bases from J, the junction kept 9 bases outside the gene matches. The CDR3 region is CASSNLKRGGTDTQYF. CDR3 DNA sequence: TGTGCCAGCAGCAACCTAAAGCGGGGGGGAACAGATACGCAGTATTTT.

The rearrangement joins TRBV24-1 to TRBJ2-3; 10 nucleotides align to TRBD1. This CDR3 is built from 16 residues. Per the germline V gene, CDR1 is KGHDR and CDR2 is SFDVKD. V lost 3 bases and J lost 4; bases outside the gene matches: 6. This CDR3 reads CATSDERDRGPDTQYF. The DNA of the CDR3 is TGTGCCACCAGTGATGAACGGGACAGGGGACCAGATACGCAGTATTTT.

The J gene is TRBJ2-7, the V gene TRBV6-5; maybe TRBD1 (6 bases). This CDR3 has 14 residues. V gave up 3 bases and J gave up 6 bases, with 15 bases separating them. From germline, CDR1 is MNHEY and CDR2 SVGAGI. Written as DNA, the CDR3 is TGTGCCAGCAGTTATGCAGCAGGGGCGACCGAGCAGTACTTC. It yields the protein CASSYAAGATEQYF.

The sample holds a few counts of this clone. This chain connects TRBV5-6 to TRBJ1-5, with 9 bases that match TRBD1. The trim removed 0 bases at V and 5 bases at J, leaving 3 bases unmatched. This CDR3 spans 15 amino acids. Germline assignment: CDR1 SGHDT and CDR2 YYEEEE. The CDR3 is CASSLGGQGYQPQHF. DNA for the CDR3: TGTGCCAGCAGCTTGGGGGGACAGGGCTATCAGCCCCAGCATTTT.

This chain joins TRBV27 and TRBJ2-1, with D maybe TRBD1 (6 bases). Trimming took off 5 bases at V and 7 bases at J, with 18 bases between the two ends. The germline V gene encodes CDR1 MNHEY and CDR2 SMNVEV (reference sequence). The CDR3 is 15 amino acids. The chain's CDR3 is CASSQTGNLPNEQFF. DNA for the CDR3: TGTGCCAGCAGTCAAACAGGGAATCTCCCGAATGAGCAGTTCTTC.

In its sample, this clone was seen a few times. The chain links TRBV30 to TRBJ2-3; tentative D call: TRBD2 (5 bases). Germline V CDR1 and CDR2: GTSNPN, SVGIG (reference sequence). V was shortened by 2 bases and J by 2 bases, with 8 bases between the two germline ends. There are 13 residues in the CDR3. The CDR3: CAWSPGNTDTQYF. The CDR3 DNA is TGTGCCTGGAGTCCGGGGAACACAGATACGCAGTATTTT.

CDR3 protein: CASSFPTSESSYNEQFF. CDR3 sequence (DNA): TGTGCCAGCAGTTTCCCTACTAGCGAGAGCTCCTACAATGAGCAGTTCTTC. J is TRBJ2-1 and V is TRBV27; TRBD2 matches 7 bases. The germline CDR1 and CDR2 sequences are MNHEY and SMNVEV (reference sequence). After removal of 3 bases from V and 0 bases from J, the junction contained 8 bases not matched to a gene. The length of the CDR3 is 17 residues.

V and J are TRBV7-6 and TRBJ2-1; 15 bases are a match to TRBD2. The CDR3 has 16 residues. The V and J ends lost 5 bases and 8 bases, in that order; junction bases with no gene match: 7. Germline CDR1 reads SGHVS; CDR2 reads FNYEAQ. In DNA, the CDR3 is TGTGCCAGCAGCCGGGGACTAGCGGGGGGAGGAGATGAGCAGTTCTTC. It yields the protein CASSRGLAGGGDEQFF.

This chain joins TRBV29-1 and TRBJ2-7, with TRBD2 matching 8 bases. The CDR3 spans 17 residues. Germline CDR1 is SQVTM and CDR2 is ANQGSEA. Trimming cost V 4 bases and J 2 bases; bases outside gene matches: 16. Written as DNA, the CDR3 is TGCAGCGTTGTAGGGACGGGCACTAGCGGTAAGGCCTACGAGCAGTACTTC. It yields the protein CSVVGTGTSGKAYEQYF.

The chain employs TRBV5-1 and TRBJ2-7; the D gene is possibly TRBD1 (6 bases). This CDR3 is 15 amino acids long. The V gene's germline CDR1 is SGHRS and CDR2 YFSETQ. Trimming removed 0 bases at V and 3 bases at J, with 13 bases between. The CDR3 DNA follows: TGCGCCAGCAGCTTGGACGTACTACAGGGCTACGAGCAGTACTTC. This encodes CASSLDVLQGYEQYF. Complete variable domain (other parts from reference TRBV5-1 and TRBJ2-7): KAGVTQTPRYLIKTRGQQVTLSCSPISGHRSVSWYQQTPGQGLQFLFEYFSETQRNKGNFPGRFSGRQFSNSRSEMNVSTLELGDSALYLCASSLDVLQGYEQYFGPGTRLTVT.

The chain uses TRBV2 and TRBJ2-3; D unresolved. The length of the CDR3 is 13 residues. The V end lost 2 bases, the J end lost 6 bases, and 9 bases lay between the germline ends. CDR1 and CDR2 from the germline V gene are SNHLY and FYNNEI. CDR3: CASSEQTRDTQYF. CDR3 nucleotide sequence: TGTGCCAGCAGTGAACAGACGAGGGATACGCAGTATTTT. Together with reference TRBV2 and TRBJ2-3, the CDR3 gives the full variable domain: EPEVTQTPSHQVTQMGQEVILRCVPISNHLYFYWYRQILGQKVEFLVSFYNNEISEKSEIFDDQFSVERPDGSNFTLKIRSTKLEDSAMYFCASSEQTRDTQYFGPGTRLTVL.

This chain's CDR3 is CASSQDRGNYGYTF. The CDR3 DNA sequence: TGCGCCAGCAGCCAAGATCGGGGGAACTATGGCTACACCTTC. The rearrangement links TRBV4-3 to TRBJ1-2; perhaps TRBD1 as D (5 bases). The germline gives CDR1 LGHNA, CDR2 YSLEER. V was shortened by 0 bases and J by 2 bases, with 7 bases between the two germline ends. This CDR3 spans 14 amino acids.